The next 15 T cell receptor beta chains were all read from a single sample in a study of CD8+ T cells in alopecia areata. Treatment defined: oral pan-JAK inhibitor, 5-10 mg twice daily. cDNA reverse transcribed from extracted RNA served as the sequencing template. The method was immunoSEQ multiplex PCR; TCRdb's version includes in-frame clones alone and lacks a portion of them. The data show roughly 280,000 clones, 60% seen once. Sample: CD4+ T cells sorted from blood, taken at approximately week 51, from a patient treated with tofacitinib. All receptors come from a human donor with alopecia areata.

This rearrangement joins TRBV30 to TRBJ2-1; no reliable D call. The germline V gene has CDR1 GTSNPN and CDR2 SVGIG (reference sequence). The V and J ends lost 5 bases and 0 bases respectively, with 5 bases between them. The length of the CDR3 is 12 residues. The CDR3 reads CAWQSSYNEQFF. The CDR3 region has the DNA TGTGCCTGGCAAAGCTCCTACAATGAGCAGTTCTTC.

The chain links TRBV4-2 to TRBJ2-7, with D perhaps TRBD1 (6 bases). This CDR3 region has 12 residues. Per the germline V gene, CDR1 is LGHNA and CDR2 is YNFKEQ. V lost 3 bases to trimming and J lost 6 bases, with 9 bases between them. In nucleotides, the CDR3 is TGTGCCAGCAGCCAGGGGGCAACCGAGCAGTACTTC. This codes for CASSQGATEQYF.

The chain combines TRBV29-1 with TRBJ2-7; TRBD2 matches 7 bases. Germline V gene data show CDR1 as SQVTM and CDR2 as ANQGSEA. This CDR3 spans 13 amino acids. V shed 4 bases and J 9 bases; nucleotides not matched to a gene: 12. For the CDR3, the DNA is TGCAGCGTTGGAGAGCGGGGAGGACAACGGCAGTACTTC. This gives the protein CSVGERGGQRQYF.

V usage is TRBV18 and J usage is TRBJ2-5, with D possibly matching TRBD2 (5 bases). From germline, CDR1 is KGHSH and CDR2 LQKENI. There are 13 residues in the CDR3. Trimming left V 2 bases short and J 7 bases short, with 11 bases between. CDR3 region: CASSPVRAATQYF. CDR3 sequence (DNA): TGTGCCAGCTCACCAGTCAGAGCGGCGACCCAGTACTTC.

This clone was seen only once. The CDR3 spells CASSSSATGELFF. For the CDR3, the DNA is TGTGCCAGCAGTTCTAGCGCCACCGGGGAGCTGTTTTTT. This sequence joins TRBV6-6 and TRBJ2-2; D possibly corresponds to TRBD2 (6 bases). In germline, CDR1 is MNHNY, CDR2 SVGAGI (reference sequence). The CDR3 has 13 amino acids. V lost 4 bases and J 4 bases, leaving 7 bases between the germline ends.

The V call is TRBV29-1, the J call TRBJ2-1, with 8 bases matching TRBD2. V trimming: 4 bases; J trimming: 9 bases; junction bases outside the gene matches: 2. The CDR3 is 11 residues long. Germline V gene data show CDR1 as SQVTM and CDR2 as ANQGSEA. Here the CDR3 DNA reads TGCAGCGTTGGGCTAGCGGGTGAGCAGTTCTTC. Encoded protein: CSVGLAGEQFF.

This rearrangement joins TRBV18 to TRBJ2-3, with TRBD2 matching over 7 bases. The CDR3 length is 15 residues. Germline-derived CDR1 and CDR2 are KGHSH and LQKENI. V was pared by 4 bases and J by 2 bases, with 6 bases of the junction left unmatched. This chain's CDR3 is CASSLARGTTDTQYF. Written as DNA, the CDR3 is TGTGCCAGCTCACTCGCGCGGGGGACCACAGATACGCAGTATTTT.

This clone has a single count. This chain connects TRBV2 to TRBJ2-5; either TRBD1 or TRBD2 may fit D (6 bases each). Germline values: CDR1 SNHLY, CDR2 FYNNEI. The CDR3 loop spans 11 amino acids. V was pared by 10 bases and J by 5 bases, with 11 bases between. The CDR3 DNA is TGTGCCACCCAGGGGAGGGAGACCCAGTACTTC. It is translated as CATQGRETQYF.

This clone has just a few counts. This chain links TRBV7-2 with TRBJ2-3; D is ambiguous. Germline V lookup: CDR1 SGHTA, CDR2 FQGNSA. Trimming left V 6 bases short and J 1 base short, with 11 bases between. The CDR3 is 14 residues long. CDR3 sequence: CASRSNWGTDTQYF. CDR3 nucleotide sequence: TGTGCCAGCAGATCAAACTGGGGCACAGATACGCAGTATTTT.

The rearrangement uses TRBV7-8 and TRBJ2-4; 7 positions match TRBD2. Germline V gives CDR1 SGHVS, CDR2 FQNEAQ. This CDR3 is 15 amino acids long. Germline trimming cut 0 bases from V and 1 base from J; bases unmatched to any gene: 0. The CDR3 region is CASSLAGGAKNIQYF. As DNA, the CDR3 is TGTGCCAGCAGCTTAGCGGGGGGGGCCAAAAACATTCAGTACTTC.

The chain employs TRBV27 and TRBJ1-5; no reliable D call. The CDR3 runs to 14 residues. Germline CDR1 and CDR2: MNHEY and SMNVEV (reference sequence). Trimming took off 7 bases at V and 4 bases at J, with 14 bases between the two ends. The CDR3 sequence: CASKLRPENQPQHF. Here the CDR3 DNA reads TGTGCCAGCAAACTAAGGCCGGAAAATCAGCCCCAGCATTTT.

The V and J genes are TRBV5-4 and TRBJ2-7; TRBD2 is a possible D gene (6 bases). Germline CDR1 SGHNT, CDR2 YYREEE (reference sequence). CDR3 size: 13 residues. Trimming removed 4 bases at V and 2 bases at J, with 10 bases between. This CDR3 reads CASSPEGTYEQYF. The CDR3 DNA follows: TGTGCCAGCAGCCCGGAGGGCACCTACGAGCAGTACTTC.

The chain is built from TRBV10-3 and TRBJ2-7, with TRBD2 matching 7 bases. The CDR3 length is 16 residues. Germline values: CDR1 ENHRY, CDR2 SYGVKD. V lost 10 bases and J lost 7; bases outside the gene matches: 22. The chain's CDR3 is CATGPSGGDRHEEQYF. The CDR3 DNA follows: TGTGCCACAGGACCGAGTGGGGGGGACCGCCACGAGGAGCAGTACTTC.

This chain links TRBV20-1 with TRBJ2-3, with D uncertain. This CDR3 comprises 11 residues. Germline assignment: CDR1 DFQATT and CDR2 SNEGSKA (reference sequence). V was cut by 0 bases and J by 7 bases, with 5 bases left in between. CDR3 bases: TGCAGTGCTAGAGATGGGCATACGCAGTATTTT. Residues: CSARDGHTQYF.

The J gene is TRBJ2-1, the V gene TRBV27; D call uncertain. The V gene lost 4 bases and the J gene lost 0 bases, with 10 bases spanning the gap. The CDR3 totals 15 residues. Germline assignment: CDR1 MNHEY and CDR2 SMNVEV (reference sequence). The CDR3 nucleotides are TGTGCCAGCAGTTCAAGACGGTCCTCCTACAATGAGCAGTTCTTC. It codes for CASSSRRSSYNEQFF.